This T cell receptor beta chain was obtained from a study of blood T cell repertoires in COVID-19. Background on the study: Specimens from acute and convalescent COVID-19 originated in the United States, Italy and Spain.

Enrollees, about 18 to 89 years old, lived in 24 US areas. Study processing details: Nucleated cell counts were estimated from reference gene primer amplification. This table comes from immunoSEQ multiplex PCR, and its TCRdb copy is limited to in-frame clones, with some not included. V and J calls and clone size are those listed in that table; D and trimming were worked out from the DNA. The data contain around 250,000 clones, about 90% of them singletons. The CDR3 length is 14 residues. The germline V and J ends were trimmed by 1 base and 5 bases, with 11 bases remaining between them. Germline CDR1 reads KGHSH; CDR2 reads LQKENI.

This clonotype was sampled from a human donor in a cohort exposed to, infected with or recovered from COVID-19 (not recorded which). The donor label of this sample is uncertain. Sequences were obtained from PBMCs or T cells enriched from blood (not recorded which). The genes are TRBV18 and TRBJ1-2, with a possible D match to TRBD1 (6 bases). In nucleotides, the CDR3 is TGTGCCAGCTCACCACGGACAGATTCGTATGGCTACACCTTC. Translated: CASSPRTDSYGYTF.